This T cell receptor (beta chain) was documented in a study of identical twins. In its sample, this clonotype was seen many times. TCRdb re-called the 5' RACE reads through MiXCR, storing one row per CDR3 protein. The sample lists under 250,000 distinct CDR3 sequences, roughly 13% occurring once. V lost 5 bases to trimming and J lost 6 bases, with 26 bases between them. Looked up from germline, CDR1 is SGHTA and CDR2 is FQGNSA. The CDR3 has 17 amino acids. This sample was shared with a second study, whose subject was yellow fever vaccine responses in identical twins.

The sequenced material came from memory (CD45RO+) T cells sorted from blood. The chain links TRBV7-2 to TRBJ2-7; D is perhaps TRBD2 (6 bases). The source of this sequence is a woman under 30 in good health. The CDR3 spells CASSPGGARTLTGEQYF. The CDR3 DNA is TGTGCCAGCAGCCCAGGCGGGGCCAGGACACTCACCGGCGAGCAGTACTTC.